Presented here are 28 T cell receptor beta chains from one specimen sequenced in a study of blood T cell repertoires in COVID-19. Sequencing used immunoSEQ multiplex PCR; TCRdb keeps in-frame clones, though not all of them. The top ten clones hold more than 0.7% of a sample with 430,000 or so clones, about 87% of them seen once. Sequences were obtained from peripheral blood. The receptors stem from a man aged 18 to 29 with COVID-19, enrolled during active disease.

V usage is TRBV19 and J usage is TRBJ2-1; 10 bases line up with TRBD2. The germline V gene has CDR1 LNHDA and CDR2 SQIVND (reference sequence). This CDR3 is 14 amino acids long. V lost 9 bases to trimming and J lost 6 bases; unmatched junction nucleotides: 8. CDR3 residues: CASSLAGVFNEQFF. CDR3 in DNA: TGTGCCAGCTCGCTAGCGGGAGTTTTCAATGAGCAGTTCTTC.

The chain recombines TRBV13 with TRBJ1-1; D is uncertain. Germline CDR1 PRHDT, CDR2 FYEKMQ (reference sequence). Trimming took 5 bases from V and 5 from J, leaving 12 bases between them. The CDR3 runs to 13 residues. CDR3 nucleotides: TGTGCCAGCAGCGTGGGGAGGGCGACTGAAGCTTTCTTT. Translated: CASSVGRATEAFF. Full variable domain (remainder filled in from reference TRBV13 and TRBJ1-1): AAGVIQSPRHLIKEKRETATLKCYPIPRHDTVYWYQQGPGQDPQFLISFYEKMQSDKGSIPDRFSAQQFSDYHSELNMSSLELGDSALYFCASSVGRATEAFFGQGTRLTVV.

This chain uses TRBV7-9 with TRBJ2-7; TRBD2 agrees at 9 bases. Germline assignment: CDR1 SEHNR and CDR2 FQNEAQ (reference sequence). Germline trimming cut 1 base from V and 7 bases from J; bases unmatched to any gene: 8. This CDR3 is 15 amino acids long. The CDR3 DNA sequence: TGTGCCAGCAGCTTAGAGGCGGGAGGGCCGAGAGAGCAGTACTTC. Encoded protein: CASSLEAGGPREQYF.

This chain connects TRBV24-1 to TRBJ2-3, with D uncertain. Trimming removed 0 bases at V and 4 bases at J, with 13 bases between. The CDR3 length is 16 residues. Germline assignment: CDR1 KGHDR and CDR2 SFDVKD. The CDR3 spells CATSDLQFAGSDTQYF. CDR3 in DNA: TGTGCCACCAGTGATTTGCAATTTGCAGGTTCAGATACGCAGTATTTT.

The chain links TRBV7-9 to TRBJ1-1; 8 bases are shared with TRBD1. The CDR3 sequence is 14 residues long. Germline V gives CDR1 SEHNR, CDR2 FQNEAQ (reference sequence). V shed 5 bases and J 5 bases; nucleotides not matched to a gene: 7. CDR3 sequence reads: CASSIRDRRTEAFF. The CDR3 nucleotides are TGTGCCAGCAGCATCCGGGACAGGAGGACTGAAGCTTTCTTT.

J is TRBJ2-7 and V is TRBV14; 11 nucleotides line up with TRBD1. Germline V gene lookup returns CDR1 SGHDN and CDR2 FVKESK. The CDR3 contains 19 residues. The junction had 14 bases not matched to a gene; V was cut back by 4 bases and J by 0 bases. CDR3 coding DNA: TGTGCCAGCAGCCCAAGATATGGGACAGGGGGATTCTTCTCCTACGAGCAGTACTTC. Protein sequence: CASSPRYGTGGFFSYEQYF.

CDR3 bases: TGTGCCAGTAGTATAGTGATCTATCCAACTAATGAAAAACTGTTTTTT. Translation gives CASSIVIYPTNEKLFF. This chain connects TRBV19 to TRBJ1-4, with D unresolved. This CDR3 has 16 amino acids. Trimming cost V 1 base and J 0 bases, with 9 bases left between them. Germline V lookup: CDR1 LNHDA, CDR2 SQIVND (reference sequence).

The chain uses TRBV27 and TRBJ1-1, with D perhaps TRBD1 (5 bases). CDR3 length: 13 residues. Trimming cost V 2 bases and J 1 base, with 5 bases left between them. Germline CDR1 MNHEY, CDR2 SMNVEV (reference sequence). The CDR3 is CASSLDRNTEAFF. The CDR3 coding sequence is TGTGCCAGCAGTTTAGACAGGAACACTGAAGCTTTCTTT.

This clone was seen many times. This sequence joins TRBV21-1 and TRBJ1-2; TRBD1 is taken as the D call from the table, unchecked against the DNA. TRBV21-1 is listed as a pseudogene. This CDR3 is 20 amino acids long. The CDR3 loop is CASSKAVGDPDRRRNYGYTF. The CDR3 DNA follows: TGTGCCAGCAGCAAAGCCGTTGGGGATCCGGACAGGAGGAGGAACTATGGCTACACCTTC.

At least ten counts were recorded for this clone. The chain's CDR3 is CASSLTGTGIDNEQFF. The DNA of the CDR3 is TGTGCCAGCAGCCTAACCGGGACAGGGATAGACAATGAGCAGTTCTTC. The J gene is TRBJ2-1, the V gene TRBV7-9; 9 bases agree with TRBD1. J gave up 5 bases and V 5 bases, and 10 bases lay outside the gene matches. Germline V gives CDR1 SEHNR, CDR2 FQNEAQ (reference sequence). CDR3 length equals 16 residues.

The chain has TRBV25-1 and TRBJ2-7, with 7 positions matching TRBD1. The CDR3 extends over 14 amino acids. The trim removed 4 bases at V and 7 bases at J, leaving 10 bases unmatched. Germline V gene lookup returns CDR1 MGHDK and CDR2 SYGVNS. The CDR3 nucleotides read TGTGCCAGCAGTGCTCGGACAGGTTCGGAAGAGCAGTACTTC. Translating gives CASSARTGSEEQYF.

The chain couples TRBV15 to TRBJ2-5; no firm D call. Germline CDR1 and CDR2: LNHNV and YYDKDF (reference sequence). V lost 2 bases and J lost 4, with 8 bases in between. This CDR3 has 13 amino acids. CDR3 nucleotides: TGTGCCACCAGCAGAATACTAATAGAGACCCAGTACTTC. Protein sequence: CATSRILIETQYF.

The gene calls are TRBV6-5 and TRBJ1-1; D call uncertain. This CDR3 region has 15 residues. Looked up from germline, CDR1 is MNHEY and CDR2 is SVGAGI. Trimming pared 2 bases from V and 1 base from J, leaving 11 bases between. CDR3 DNA sequence: TGTGCCAGCAGTTACCTACCGGGATCGAACACTGAAGCTTTCTTT. It yields the protein CASSYLPGSNTEAFF.

V is TRBV4-2 and J is TRBJ2-7, with 10 bases lining up with TRBD2. CDR1 and CDR2 from the germline V gene are LGHNA and YNFKEQ. Unmatched junction bases numbered 9, after V lost 0 bases and J lost 4 bases. The CDR3 length is 17 residues. The CDR3 nucleotides are TGTGCCAGCAGCCAAGAGGGTTTAGCGGGAGGTCGGTACGAGCAGTACTTC. Translation: CASSQEGLAGGRYEQYF.

The V and J genes are TRBV6-1 and TRBJ1-1, with D unresolved. Germline V gives CDR1 MNHNS, CDR2 SASEGT. This CDR3 region has 13 residues. Trimming pared 2 bases from V and 1 base from J, leaving 5 bases between. This CDR3 reads CASSETANTEAFF. The CDR3 region has the DNA TGTGCCAGCAGTGAAACAGCGAACACTGAAGCTTTCTTT.

The chain is built from TRBV7-8 and TRBJ1-1; maybe TRBD1 (6 bases). Per germline, CDR1 SGHVS and CDR2 FQNEAQ. Trimming left V 1 base short and J 1 base short, with 10 bases between. The CDR3 extends over 15 amino acids. CDR3 in DNA: TGTGCCAGCAGCTTAGATCTAGGGGGGAACACTGAAGCTTTCTTT. This codes for CASSLDLGGNTEAFF.

This rearrangement joins TRBV7-6 to TRBJ1-6; 9 nucleotides agree with TRBD1. J gave up 5 bases and V 5 bases, and 7 bases lay outside the gene matches. The CDR3 has 16 residues. Germline CDR1 SGHVS, CDR2 FNYEAQ. CDR3 in amino acids: CASSRTTGGNNSPLHF. The CDR3 bases are TGTGCCAGCAGCCGGACGACAGGGGGAAATAATTCACCCCTCCACTTT.

This clone occurred once. One junction end does not reproduce the germline sequence, and a read error may be involved. The rearrangement links TRBV18 to TRBJ2-1; maybe TRBD2 (5 bases). CDR1 and CDR2 (germline): KGHSH, LQKENI. The CDR3 contains 12 residues. CDR3 protein: CASSPTVREIIF. The CDR3 DNA reads as TGTGCCAGCTCCCCAACGGTCCGGGAAATAATCTTC. Based on the CDR3 plus reference TRBV18 and TRBJ2-1, the full variable domain is NAGVMQNPRHLVRRRGQEARLRCSPMKGHSHVYWYRQLPEEGLKFMVYLQKENIIDESGMPKERFSAEFPKEGPSILRIQQVVRGDSAAYFCASSPTVREIIFGPGTRLTVL.

The rearrangement joins TRBV19 to TRBJ1-6; D may be TRBD1 (6 bases). The CDR3 consists of 15 residues. Germline CDR1 and CDR2: LNHDA and SQIVND (reference sequence). Trimming took 5 bases from V and 3 from J, leaving 11 bases between them. The CDR3 region is CASSERQDYNSPLHF. The CDR3 DNA is TGTGCCAGTAGTGAACGACAGGACTATAATTCACCCCTCCACTTT.

The rearrangement links TRBV6-5 to TRBJ1-6; 8 bases map to TRBD1. The germline gives CDR1 MNHEY, CDR2 SVGAGI. This CDR3 contains 15 residues. The trim removed 5 bases at V and 8 bases at J, leaving 8 bases unmatched. The CDR3 DNA sequence: TGTGCCAGCAGTCCCGGGACAGGTCTCGATTCACCCCTCCACTTT. Translating gives CASSPGTGLDSPLHF.

The V gene is TRBV5-4, the J gene TRBJ2-2, with D perhaps TRBD1 (5 bases). The CDR3 sequence is 15 residues long. Germline V CDR1 and CDR2: SGHNT, YYREEE (reference sequence). V was shortened by 5 bases and J by 0 bases, with 11 bases between the two germline ends. For the CDR3, the DNA is TGTGCCAGCAGGGCTCGACAGACGAACACCGGGGAGCTGTTTTTT. Protein sequence: CASRARQTNTGELFF.

The J gene is TRBJ2-3, the V gene TRBV29-1, with a tentative D call TRBD1 (5 bases). CDR1 is SQVTM, CDR2 ANQGSEA, per germline. The V end lost 0 bases, the J end lost 6 bases, and 19 bases lay between the germline ends. The length of the CDR3 is 16 residues. CDR3 coding DNA: TGCAGCGTTGAAGATCGTAGGACAACCTCCTGGGATACGCAGTATTTT. Protein sequence: CSVEDRRTTSWDTQYF.

The V call is TRBV3-1 (or the pseudogene TRBV3-2), the J call TRBJ2-7; 11 nucleotides agree with TRBD2. Germline V gene data show CDR1 as LGHDT and CDR2 as YNNKEL (reference sequence). The CDR3 length is 17 residues. J was trimmed by 1 base and V by 4 bases; bases with no gene match: 9. In DNA, the CDR3 is TGTGCCAGCAGCCCGGGACTAGCGGAGGTCCTATCCTACGAGCAGTACTTC. Translating it yields CASSPGLAEVLSYEQYF.

V gene TRBV6-6 combines with J gene TRBJ1-5, with 7 bases matching TRBD1. Per the germline V gene, CDR1 is MNHNY and CDR2 is SVGAGI (reference sequence). V was pared by 5 bases and J by 6 bases, with 7 bases of the junction left unmatched. This CDR3 spans 14 amino acids. CDR3 in amino acids: CASSRDSPVQPQHF. The CDR3 region has the DNA TGTGCCAGCAGTCGGGACAGTCCGGTTCAGCCCCAGCATTTT.

The V and J genes are TRBV11-2 and TRBJ2-3, with TRBD1 identical over 7 bases. Unmatched junction bases numbered 8, after V lost 5 bases and J lost 6 bases. This CDR3 region has 14 residues. Germline CDR1 and CDR2: SGHAT and FQNNGV. CDR3 amino acids: CASSLWTGADTQYF. CDR3 nucleotides: TGTGCCAGCAGCCTTTGGACAGGAGCGGATACGCAGTATTTT.

This chain links TRBV5-5 with TRBJ1-3, with D possibly matching TRBD1 (5 bases). The CDR3 length is 16 residues. Germline V CDR1 and CDR2: SGHKS, YYEKEE (reference sequence). The ends were cut back, 4 bases at V and 2 bases at J, with 16 bases in the middle. CDR3 region: CASSVPGTLAGNTIYF. As DNA, the CDR3 is TGTGCCAGCAGCGTTCCCGGGACTTTAGCTGGAAACACCATATATTTT.

J is TRBJ2-3 and V is TRBV6-4; TRBD1 matches at 7 bases. CDR1 is MRHNA and CDR2 is SNTAGT in the germline V gene. V shed 1 base, J shed 3 bases, and the junction held 1 base outside the gene matches. The CDR3 has 14 residues. CDR3 amino acids: CASSDLGQTDTQYF. CDR3 DNA sequence: TGTGCCAGCAGTGACTTGGGACAGACAGATACGCAGTATTTT.

The chain joins TRBV5-4 to TRBJ2-1; 15 bases line up with TRBD2. The CDR3 covers 18 residues. V gave up 3 bases and J gave up 0 bases; unmatched junction bases: 4. CDR1 SGHNT and CDR2 YYREEE come from the germline V gene (reference sequence). This CDR3 is CASSWGTSGRSSYNEQFF. CDR3 coding DNA: TGTGCCAGCAGCTGGGGGACTAGCGGGAGGAGCTCCTACAATGAGCAGTTCTTC.